Presented here are 31 T cell receptor beta chains from one specimen sequenced in a study of cytomegalovirus exposure and HLA in healthy donors. PCR used 60 Vbeta primers and 13 Jbeta primers. Assay: immunoSEQ multiplex PCR; the TCRdb copy retains only in-frame clones and omits some. The data show over 120,000 clones, with around 81% seen just once and about 2.4% held by the top ten. The sequencing sample was made of PBMCs. The receptors stem from a man aged 45-65 years in good health and CMV-seronegative.

The chain carries TRBV28 and TRBJ2-6, with a tentative D call TRBD1 (5 bases). CDR1 and CDR2 (germline): MDHEN, SYDVKM. The CDR3 has 15 amino acids. V lost 2 bases, J lost 3 bases, and 8 bases lay in between. The CDR3 here is CASSLRQHGANVLTF. The CDR3, as DNA: TGTGCCAGCAGTTTAAGACAGCATGGGGCCAACGTCCTGACTTTC. Drawing the rest from reference TRBV28 and TRBJ2-6, the complete variable domain is DVKVTQSSRYLVKRTGEKVFLECVQDMDHENMFWYRQDPGLGLRLIYFSYDVKMKEKGDIPEGYSVSREKKERFSLILESASTNQTSMYLCASSLRQHGANVLTFGAGSRLTVL.

The rearrangement uses TRBV21-1 and TRBJ2-4; TRBD1 is taken as the D call from the table, unchecked against the DNA. TRBV21-1 is a listed pseudogene. CDR3 length: 16 residues. The CDR3, as DNA: TGTGCCAGCAGCAAAGGGTACAGGGGGCGGTTAAACATTCAGTACTTC. Translating it yields CASSKGYRGRLNIQYF.

In its sample, this clone was seen a few times. This chain joins TRBV7-9 and TRBJ2-6, with D tentatively TRBD2 (5 bases). This CDR3 is built from 16 residues. Trimming removed 10 bases from V and 0 bases from J, with 16 bases in between. CDR1 is SEHNR and CDR2 is FQNEAQ in the germline V gene (reference sequence). The CDR3 DNA sequence: TGTGCCACCCTGTCGAGGGATCACTCTGGGGCCAACGTCCTGACTTTC. Protein product: CATLSRDHSGANVLTF.

The V and J genes are TRBV5-6 and TRBJ1-1; D might be TRBD1 (5 bases). The CDR3 spans 16 residues. The germline CDR1 and CDR2 sequences are SGHDT and YYEEEE. Trimming pared 1 base from V and 0 bases from J, leaving 13 bases between. The CDR3 nucleotides are TGTGCCAGCAGCTTGCCCCTCAGACAGATGAACACTGAAGCTTTCTTT. Translation: CASSLPLRQMNTEAFF. Supplemented by reference TRBV5-6 and TRBJ1-1, the full variable domain reads DAGVTQSPTHLIKTRGQQVTLRCSPKSGHDTVSWYQQALGQGPQFIFQYYEEEERQRGNFPDRFSGHQFPNYSSELNVNALLLGDSALYLCASSLPLRQMNTEAFFGQGTRLTVV.

The gene calls are TRBV11-2 and TRBJ2-6; 9 positions match TRBD1. The junction had 9 bases not matched to a gene; V was cut back by 5 bases and J by 4 bases. Germline V gives CDR1 SGHAT, CDR2 FQNNGV. The CDR3 has 17 amino acids. The CDR3: CASSLPDRGSGANVLTF. CDR3 nucleotide sequence: TGTGCCAGCAGCCTTCCCGACAGGGGGTCCGGGGCCAACGTCCTGACTTTC.

This chain joins TRBV19 and TRBJ1-1; 7 nucleotides match TRBD1. After removal of 9 bases from V and 0 bases from J, the junction contained 4 bases not matched to a gene. The germline gives CDR1 LNHDA, CDR2 SQIVND (reference sequence). This CDR3 comprises 13 residues. The CDR3: CASQDRLNTEAFF. The CDR3, as DNA: TGTGCCAGCCAGGACAGGTTGAACACTGAAGCTTTCTTT.

V is TRBV9 and J is TRBJ1-2; D unresolved. Trimming cost V 0 bases and J 5 bases, with 17 bases left between them. This CDR3 has 16 residues. The germline V gene has CDR1 SGDLS and CDR2 YYNGEE. CDR3 nucleotide sequence: TGTGCCAGCAGCGTAGAGTCTTCCCCTGCGATTTATGGCTACACCTTC. Translation: CASSVESSPAIYGYTF.

This clone appeared once. The chain joins TRBV9 to TRBJ2-5; 16 positions match TRBD2. The length of the CDR3 is 16 residues. V gave up 3 bases and J gave up 5 bases; unmatched junction bases: 4. In germline, CDR1 is SGDLS, CDR2 YYNGEE. The CDR3 region has the DNA TGTGCCAGCAGCGCCAAGGGACTAGCGGGGGGGGAGACCCAGTACTTC. Residues: CASSAKGLAGGETQYF.

The chain uses TRBV7-9 and TRBJ2-7, with D unclear. V lost 3 bases to trimming and J lost 2 bases, with 8 bases between them. There are 13 residues in the CDR3. Germline assignment: CDR1 SEHNR and CDR2 FQNEAQ (reference sequence). CDR3 bases: TGTGCCAGCAGCTTTTACGGTACCTACGAGCAGTACTTC. Amino acids: CASSFYGTYEQYF.

The V call is TRBV7-9, the J call TRBJ2-7; a weak D match, TRBD2 (5 bases). The germline V gene encodes CDR1 SEHNR and CDR2 FQNEAQ (reference sequence). Trimming stripped 5 bases from V and 5 bases from J, with 13 bases between. CDR3 length: 13 residues. The CDR3 here is CASSAQLEHEQYF. DNA of the CDR3: TGTGCCAGCAGCGCCCAACTAGAGCACGAGCAGTACTTC.

V gene TRBV29-1 combines with J gene TRBJ2-1; perhaps TRBD1 as D (5 bases). CDR1 is SQVTM, CDR2 ANQGSEA, per germline. The CDR3 runs 12 residues. V was cut by 5 bases and J by 6 bases, with 11 bases left in between. The CDR3: CSVRRVGNEQFF. The DNA of the CDR3 is TGCAGCGTTCGCAGGGTGGGCAATGAGCAGTTCTTC.

The chain combines TRBV27 with TRBJ2-3; 9 positions match TRBD1. This CDR3 is 19 amino acids long. V shed 8 bases, J shed 1 base, and the junction held 19 bases outside the gene matches. From germline, CDR1 is MNHEY and CDR2 SMNVEV (reference sequence). The CDR3 sequence: CASARTGQGWVSGTDTQYF. CDR3 nucleotides: TGTGCCAGCGCGAGAACCGGACAGGGGTGGGTTTCAGGCACAGATACGCAGTATTTT.

This chain connects TRBV6-5 to TRBJ1-5; D is possibly TRBD1 (6 bases). The V end lost 6 bases, the J end lost 6 bases, and 15 bases lay between the germline ends. Germline CDR1 MNHEY, CDR2 SVGAGI. The CDR3 is 14 residues long. CDR3 nucleotides: TGTGCCAGCAGATTGACAGGAGGTATTCAGCCCCAGCATTTT. Its translation is CASRLTGGIQPQHF.

The V gene is TRBV28, the J gene TRBJ2-5; 10 bases agree with TRBD2. V trimming: 2 bases; J trimming: 0 bases; junction bases outside the gene matches: 0. This CDR3 region has 15 residues. Germline-derived CDR1 and CDR2 are MDHEN and SYDVKM. The DNA for the CDR3 is TGTGCCAGCAGTTTAACTAGCGGGAACCAAGAGACCCAGTACTTC. It specifies CASSLTSGNQETQYF.

The chain is built from TRBV7-2 and TRBJ2-7; D gene uncertain. Trimming removed 2 bases from V and 3 bases from J, with 8 bases in between. This CDR3 contains 13 residues. Germline V gene data show CDR1 as SGHTA and CDR2 as FQGNSA. The DNA for the CDR3 is TGTGCCAGCAGCTTAACGGTGATCTACGAGCAGTACTTC. Translation gives CASSLTVIYEQYF.

This clone appeared a few times. The chain employs TRBV18 and TRBJ2-7, with 7 bases that match TRBD1. Per the germline V gene, CDR1 is KGHSH and CDR2 is LQKENI. This CDR3 has 18 amino acids. V shed 2 bases and J 2 bases; nucleotides not matched to a gene: 15. Here the CDR3 reads CASSPYQITGAEAYEQYF. The DNA for the CDR3 is TGTGCCAGCTCACCATACCAGATCACAGGGGCCGAGGCCTACGAGCAGTACTTC.

This sequence joins TRBV29-1 and TRBJ1-2; TRBD1 matches at 7 bases. The CDR3 runs 15 residues. Germline lookup yields CDR1 SQVTM and CDR2 ANQGSEA. The J segment lost 7 bases and the V segment lost 3 bases, leaving 14 bases of the junction unmatched. The CDR3 coding sequence is TGCAGCGTTGAGATGGGCCAGGGGGGTTCTAGTGGCTACACCTTC. Encoded protein: CSVEMGQGGSSGYTF.

This clone was seen a single time. The chain recombines TRBV18 with TRBJ1-5, with D tentatively TRBD1 (6 bases). The V and J ends lost 5 bases and 0 bases respectively, with 17 bases between them. The CDR3 extends over 17 amino acids. The germline CDR1 and CDR2 sequences are KGHSH and LQKENI. The CDR3 sequence: CASSSRETGDSNQPQHF. DNA of the CDR3: TGTGCCAGCTCATCCCGAGAGACAGGAGATAGCAATCAGCCCCAGCATTTT.

The chain has TRBV9 and TRBJ1-1; D remains unclear. This CDR3 region has 12 residues. Germline loops: CDR1 SGDLS, CDR2 YYNGEE. Trimming removed 3 bases at V and 2 bases at J, with 5 bases between. CDR3 loop: CASSGQNTEAFF. The CDR3, as DNA: TGTGCCAGCAGCGGGCAAAACACTGAAGCTTTCTTT.

The genes are TRBV28 and TRBJ1-5; tentative D call: TRBD1 (5 bases). The CDR3 covers 14 residues. The V end was cut by 4 bases, the J end by 5 bases, with 12 bases between. Germline V gene sequence: CDR1 MDHEN, CDR2 SYDVKM. The CDR3 spells CASSWGGDHQPQHF. CDR3 coding DNA: TGTGCCAGCAGTTGGGGAGGGGACCATCAGCCCCAGCATTTT.

This clone was observed a handful of times. The rearrangement joins TRBV5-6 to TRBJ1-2, with 7 bases lining up with TRBD1. Germline lookup yields CDR1 SGHDT and CDR2 YYEEEE. Unmatched junction bases numbered 9, after V lost 4 bases and J lost 6 bases. CDR3 length: 14 residues. CDR3 loop: CASSPDRRMDGYTF. The CDR3 DNA sequence: TGTGCCAGCAGCCCGGACAGGCGGATGGATGGCTACACCTTC.

The J gene is TRBJ2-7, the V gene TRBV6-1, with 7 bases matching TRBD1. V was pared by 5 bases and J by 2 bases, with 9 bases of the junction left unmatched. Per the germline V gene, CDR1 is MNHNS and CDR2 is SASEGT. The CDR3 runs 15 residues. CDR3 in DNA: TGTGCCAGCAGTATGACAGGGTCGTTTACCTACGAGCAGTACTTC. Protein product: CASSMTGSFTYEQYF.

The chain carries TRBV5-1 and TRBJ1-5; D might be TRBD1 (5 bases). The V and J ends lost 1 base and 5 bases respectively, with 7 bases between them. Germline CDR1 reads SGHRS; CDR2 reads YFSETQ. The CDR3 is 13 amino acids. In DNA form, the CDR3 reads TGCGCCAGCAGCTTGTCGGGGGATCAGCCCCAGCATTTT. Translation: CASSLSGDQPQHF.

In regard to this clone: Sequence at one end of the junction differs from germline and may be a read error. This chain connects TRBV9 to TRBJ1-2, with TRBD1 matching 9 bases. The length of the CDR3 is 13 residues. Germline values: CDR1 SGDLS, CDR2 YYNGEE. The DNA of the CDR3 is TGTGCCAGCAGCCCGCGGACAGGGGCGTTCTCCGGCTTC. It yields the protein CASSPRTGAFSGF. Full variable domain (remainder filled in from reference TRBV9 and TRBJ1-2): DSGVTQTPKHLITATGQRVTLRCSPRSGDLSVYWYQQSLDQGLQFLIQYYNGEERAKGNILERFSAQQFPDLHSELNLSSLELGDSALYFCASSPRTGAFSGFGSGTRLTVV.

This clone was found a few times. This rearrangement joins TRBV18 to TRBJ2-7; 7 nucleotides align to TRBD1. The length of the CDR3 is 15 residues. Germline CDR1 reads KGHSH; CDR2 reads LQKENI. Trimming took 3 bases from V and 0 from J; bases not matched to a gene: 5. Written as DNA, the CDR3 is TGTGCCAGCTCACCGACAGGGACAAGCTCCTACGAGCAGTACTTC. Protein product: CASSPTGTSSYEQYF.

This clone has just a few counts. The V and J genes are TRBV9 and TRBJ1-4; the match to TRBD1 covers 7 bases. The trim removed 4 bases at V and 2 bases at J, leaving 5 bases unmatched. Germline loops: CDR1 SGDLS, CDR2 YYNGEE. This CDR3 spans 15 amino acids. The DNA of the CDR3 is TGTGCCAGCAGCAGACGACAGGGTACTAATGAAAAACTGTTTTTT. This encodes CASSRRQGTNEKLFF.

V gene TRBV27 combines with J gene TRBJ1-4; 7 bases line up with TRBD1. The CDR3 loop spans 14 amino acids. Germline CDR1 reads MNHEY; CDR2 reads SMNVEV (reference sequence). J lost 8 bases, V lost 2 bases, and 5 bases had no gene match. The CDR3 region is CASSLVQGEEKLFF. The CDR3 coding sequence is TGTGCCAGCAGTTTAGTTCAGGGGGAGGAAAAACTGTTTTTT.

This clone has just a few counts. This CDR3 reads CASSRDQGSSGNTIYF. The CDR3 DNA reads TGTGCCAGCTCACGAGACCAGGGAAGTTCTGGAAACACCATATATTTT. The gene calls are TRBV18 and TRBJ1-3; D possibly corresponds to TRBD1 (5 bases). V was trimmed by 4 bases and J by 1 base, leaving 14 bases between them. This CDR3 spans 16 amino acids. Germline V CDR1 and CDR2: KGHSH, LQKENI.

J is TRBJ2-7 and V is TRBV6-5; 8 bases agree with TRBD2. CDR1 and CDR2 (germline): MNHEY, SVGAGI. This CDR3 contains 13 residues. The ends lost 7 bases at V and 3 bases at J; junction bases unmatched: 5. CDR3 loop: CASTRGGSYEQYF. Written as DNA, the CDR3 is TGTGCCAGCACCCGGGGGGGTAGCTACGAGCAGTACTTC.

This clone was counted only a few times. This chain connects TRBV10-3 to TRBJ2-1; tentative D call: TRBD2 (5 bases). The CDR3 is 16 amino acids. V shed 3 bases and J shed 7 bases, with 19 bases lying between them. Germline V gene lookup returns CDR1 ENHRY and CDR2 SYGVKD. CDR3 coding DNA: TGTGCCATCAGTGAAATGAGCTCGGGATCCGGAAATGAGCAGTTCTTC. It codes for CAISEMSSGSGNEQFF.

This rearrangement joins TRBV10-2 to TRBJ2-5; possible D gene TRBD1, 6 bases. The CDR3 has 13 residues. Germline loops: CDR1 WSHSY, CDR2 SAAADI. V dropped 4 bases and J dropped 5 bases, with 11 bases sitting between them. The CDR3 here is CASSVQGQETQYF. The DNA of the CDR3 is TGCGCCAGCAGTGTACAGGGTCAGGAGACCCAGTACTTC.